The 10 T cell receptor beta chains below all came from one sample that was sequenced in a study of T cell responses to AZD1222 COVID-19 vaccine. Some clones are missing from TCRdb's copy, which holds only in-frame ones; the method was immunoSEQ multiplex PCR. The sample shows over 150,000 clones, approximately 90% of them seen only once. The specimen was peripheral blood, collected 28 days after the second AZD1222 dose. The receptors derive from an adult who received the AZD1222 COVID-19 vaccine.

This chain connects TRBV4-2 to TRBJ2-1; D call uncertain. CDR3 length equals 15 residues. V was cut by 1 base and J by 5 bases, with 12 bases left in between. Germline V gene sequence: CDR1 LGHNA, CDR2 YNFKEQ. CDR3 loop: CASSQGPPIDNEQFF. CDR3 DNA: TGTGCCAGCAGCCAAGGCCCCCCAATTGACAATGAGCAGTTCTTC.

The chain employs TRBV6-5 and TRBJ2-5; tentative D call: TRBD2 (7 bases). This CDR3 has 14 residues. Germline V CDR1 and CDR2: MNHEY, SVGAGI. Trimming left V 7 bases short and J 4 bases short, with 16 bases between. Here the CDR3 DNA reads TGTGCCAGCAAGAGGGGGGGATTGGGAGAGACCCAGTACTTC. This codes for CASKRGGLGETQYF.

This sequence joins TRBV6-2 or TRBV6-3 and TRBJ2-4; D gene unclear. The CDR3 runs to 14 residues. Germline-derived CDR1 and CDR2 are MNHEY and SVGEGT. The ends were cut back, 2 bases at V and 0 bases at J, with 5 bases in the middle. The CDR3 DNA is TGTGCCAGCAGTTACACCCTAGCCAAAAACATTCAGTACTTC. Translated: CASSYTLAKNIQYF.

V gene TRBV6-1 combines with J gene TRBJ1-5, with 8 bases matching TRBD1. The CDR3 covers 19 residues. Germline CDR1 reads MNHNS; CDR2 reads SASEGT. Trimming removed 2 bases from V and 0 bases from J; junction bases left unmatched: 12. For the CDR3, the DNA is TGTGCCAGCAGTGAAACATGGACAGGGAATTCCAATAGCAATCAGCCCCAGCATTTT. This codes for CASSETWTGNSNSNQPQHF.

This chain links TRBV30 with TRBJ1-1; no clear D. The CDR3 consists of 15 residues. The germline V gene encodes CDR1 GTSNPN and CDR2 SVGIG (reference sequence). V lost 4 bases and J 5 bases, leaving 20 bases between the germline ends. This chain's CDR3 is CAWKGAPRAATEAFF. The CDR3 DNA sequence: TGTGCCTGGAAAGGAGCCCCGAGAGCAGCGACTGAAGCTTTCTTT.

The chain uses TRBV3-1 (or the pseudogene TRBV3-2) and TRBJ2-3; tentatively, D is TRBD2 (7 bases). Per germline, CDR1 LGHDT and CDR2 YNNKEL (reference sequence). The CDR3 is 15 residues long. Trimming took 5 bases from V and 0 from J, leaving 12 bases between them. The CDR3 protein is CASSKRGGSTDTQYF. The CDR3 DNA follows: TGTGCCAGCAGCAAAAGGGGGGGAAGCACAGATACGCAGTATTTT.

The V call is TRBV18, the J call TRBJ1-5; 8 bases align to TRBD1. With V trimmed by 6 bases and J by 7 bases, 8 bases remained unmatched. Germline V gene sequence: CDR1 KGHSH, CDR2 LQKENI. There are 14 residues in the CDR3. The CDR3 region has the DNA TGTGCCAGCTCTCCCGACAGGGGAGAACAGCCCCAGCATTTT. It yields the protein CASSPDRGEQPQHF.

This rearrangement joins TRBV7-9 to TRBJ2-7; D possibly corresponds to TRBD2 (6 bases). Trimming removed 0 bases from V and 1 base from J, with 10 bases in between. This CDR3 is 15 amino acids long. Germline V gives CDR1 SEHNR, CDR2 FQNEAQ (reference sequence). DNA for the CDR3: TGTGCCAGCAGCTTAGCGGGGGGTACTTCCTACGAGCAGTACTTC. Its translation is CASSLAGGTSYEQYF.

V usage is TRBV5-6 and J usage is TRBJ2-7, with D perhaps matching TRBD1 (6 bases). The CDR3 covers 16 residues. V gave up 1 base and J gave up 1 base, with 15 bases separating them. Germline values: CDR1 SGHDT, CDR2 YYEEEE. In DNA form, the CDR3 reads TGTGCCAGCAGCTTGATAACAGGGTATCGTTCCTACGAGCAGTACTTC. It codes for CASSLITGYRSYEQYF.

The table lists this clone with a count of one. The chain links TRBV11-2 to TRBJ1-5; no firm D call. The CDR3 extends over 15 amino acids. With 0 bases removed from V and 6 bases from J, the gap between germline ends came to 12 bases. The germline V gene has CDR1 SGHAT and CDR2 FQNNGV. The CDR3 reads CASSLDHGVGQPQHF. CDR3 DNA: TGTGCCAGCAGCTTAGATCATGGAGTAGGTCAGCCCCAGCATTTT.